This T cell receptor beta chain was identified during a study of T-cell reconstitution after alpha-beta-depleted transplantation in children. Findings of the study overall: Approximately two months post-transplant, alpha-beta T cells reportedly originated from several hundred expanded graft clones.

V dropped 5 bases and J dropped 9; count of bases not matched to a gene: 7. Germline CDR1 reads KGHDR; CDR2 reads SFDVKD. The CDR3 is 14 residues long. The library targeted TCRbeta and was prepared with unique molecular identifiers. TCRdb independently ran MiXCR on the PCR reads; one entry per CDR3 protein. The data contain some 200,000 distinct CDR3 sequences, 11% of them singletons. This clonotype was counted many times. Its cognate antigen is unknown. The material sequenced was PBMCs, taken before TCRalphabeta/CD19-depleted stem cell transplant. The receptor was isolated from a child younger than two with acute myeloid leukemia, due to receive a stem cell transplant. The rearrangement joins TRBV24-1 to TRBJ2-1; 9 nucleotides agree with TRBD2. In DNA form, the CDR3 reads TGTGCCACCAGTGCCAGCGGGAGGAAAGGTGAGCAGTTCTTC. Protein: CATSASGRKGEQFF.